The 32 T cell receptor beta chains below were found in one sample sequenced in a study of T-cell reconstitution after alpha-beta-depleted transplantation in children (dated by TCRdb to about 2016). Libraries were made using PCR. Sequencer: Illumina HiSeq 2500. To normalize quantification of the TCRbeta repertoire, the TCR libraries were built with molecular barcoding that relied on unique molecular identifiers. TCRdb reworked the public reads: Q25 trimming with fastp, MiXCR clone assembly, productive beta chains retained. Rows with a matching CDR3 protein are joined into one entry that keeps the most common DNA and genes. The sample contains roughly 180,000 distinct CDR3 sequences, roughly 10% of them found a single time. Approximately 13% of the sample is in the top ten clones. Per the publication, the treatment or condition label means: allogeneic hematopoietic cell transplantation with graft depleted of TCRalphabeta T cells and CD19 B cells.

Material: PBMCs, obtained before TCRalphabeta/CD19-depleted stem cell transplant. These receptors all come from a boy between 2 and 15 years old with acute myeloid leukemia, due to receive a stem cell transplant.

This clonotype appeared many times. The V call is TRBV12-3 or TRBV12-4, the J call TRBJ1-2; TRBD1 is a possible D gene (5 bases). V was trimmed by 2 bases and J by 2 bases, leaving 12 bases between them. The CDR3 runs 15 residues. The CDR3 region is CASSLRTRQNYGYTF. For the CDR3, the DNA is TGTGCCAGCAGTTTAAGGACGCGACAGAACTATGGCTACACCTTC.

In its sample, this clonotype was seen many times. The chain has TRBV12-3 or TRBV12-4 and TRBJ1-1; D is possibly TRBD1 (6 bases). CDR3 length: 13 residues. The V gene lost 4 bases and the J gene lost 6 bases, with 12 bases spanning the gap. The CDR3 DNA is TGTGCCAGCAGTTCAACAGGGAAACCTGAAGCTTTCTTT. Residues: CASSSTGKPEAFF.

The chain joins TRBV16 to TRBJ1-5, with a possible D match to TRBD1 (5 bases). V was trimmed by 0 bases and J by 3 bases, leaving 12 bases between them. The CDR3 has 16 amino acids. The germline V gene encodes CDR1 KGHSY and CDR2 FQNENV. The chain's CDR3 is CASSQSSGGTNQPQHF. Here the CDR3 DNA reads TGTGCCAGCAGCCAATCATCGGGTGGGACCAATCAGCCCCAGCATTTT. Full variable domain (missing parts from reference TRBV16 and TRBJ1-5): GEEVAQTPKHLVRGEGQKAKLYCAPIKGHSYVFWYQQVLKNEFKFLISFQNENVFDETGMPKERFSAKCLPNSPCSLEIQATKLEDSAVYFCASSQSSGGTNQPQHFGDGTRLSIL.

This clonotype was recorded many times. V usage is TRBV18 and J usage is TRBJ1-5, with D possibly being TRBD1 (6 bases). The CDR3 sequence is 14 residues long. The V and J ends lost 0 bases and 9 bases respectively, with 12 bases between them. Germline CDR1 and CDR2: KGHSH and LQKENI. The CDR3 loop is CASSPPTGRGPQHF. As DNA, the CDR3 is TGTGCCAGCTCACCACCTACAGGGCGTGGGCCCCAGCATTTT.

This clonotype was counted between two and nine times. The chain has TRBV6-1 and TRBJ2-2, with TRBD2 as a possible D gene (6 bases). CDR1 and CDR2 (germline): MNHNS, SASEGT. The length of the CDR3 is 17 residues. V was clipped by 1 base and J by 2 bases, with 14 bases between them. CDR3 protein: CASSEEAAGLNTGELFF. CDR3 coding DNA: TGTGCCAGCAGTGAAGAGGCGGCCGGACTAAACACCGGGGAGCTGTTTTTT.

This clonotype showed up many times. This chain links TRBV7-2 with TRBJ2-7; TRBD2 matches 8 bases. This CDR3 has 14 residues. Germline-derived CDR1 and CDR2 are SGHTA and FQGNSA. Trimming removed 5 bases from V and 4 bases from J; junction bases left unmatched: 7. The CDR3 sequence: CASSPSGGPYEQYV. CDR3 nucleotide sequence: TGTGCCAGCAGCCCGTCGGGGGGGCCTTACGAGCAGTACGTC.

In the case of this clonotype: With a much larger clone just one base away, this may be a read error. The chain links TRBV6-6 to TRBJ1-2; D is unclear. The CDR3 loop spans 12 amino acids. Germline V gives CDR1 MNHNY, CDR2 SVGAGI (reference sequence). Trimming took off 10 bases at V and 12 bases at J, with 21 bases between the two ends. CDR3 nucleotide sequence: TGTGCCACTTCGGATTCGGGCGCAGGCGACACCTTC. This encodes CATSDSGAGDTF.

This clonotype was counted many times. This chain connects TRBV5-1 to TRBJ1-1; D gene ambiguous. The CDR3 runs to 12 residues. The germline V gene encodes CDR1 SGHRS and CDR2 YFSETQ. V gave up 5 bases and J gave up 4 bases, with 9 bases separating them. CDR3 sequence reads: CASSVSSTEAFF. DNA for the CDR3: TGCGCCAGCAGTGTGTCCAGCACTGAAGCTTTCTTT. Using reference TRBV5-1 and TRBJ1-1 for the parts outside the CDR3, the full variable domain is KAGVTQTPRYLIKTRGQQVTLSCSPISGHRSVSWYQQTPGQGLQFLFEYFSETQRNKGNFPGRFSGRQFSNSRSEMNVSTLELGDSALYLCASSVSSTEAFFGQGTRLTVV.

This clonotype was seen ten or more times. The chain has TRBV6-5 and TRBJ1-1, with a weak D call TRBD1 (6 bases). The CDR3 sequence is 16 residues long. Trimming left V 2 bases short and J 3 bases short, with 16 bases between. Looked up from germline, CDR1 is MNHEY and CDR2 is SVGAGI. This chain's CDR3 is CASSYTLDSLYTEAFF. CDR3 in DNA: TGTGCCAGCAGTTACACCCTGGACAGCCTTTACACTGAAGCTTTCTTT.

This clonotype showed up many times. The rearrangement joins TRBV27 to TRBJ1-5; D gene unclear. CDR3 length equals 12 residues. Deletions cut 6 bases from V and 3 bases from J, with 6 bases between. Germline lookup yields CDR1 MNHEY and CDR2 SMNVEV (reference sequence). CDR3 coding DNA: TGTGCCAGCAGACAACCCAATCAGCCCCAGCATTTT. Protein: CASRQPNQPQHF.

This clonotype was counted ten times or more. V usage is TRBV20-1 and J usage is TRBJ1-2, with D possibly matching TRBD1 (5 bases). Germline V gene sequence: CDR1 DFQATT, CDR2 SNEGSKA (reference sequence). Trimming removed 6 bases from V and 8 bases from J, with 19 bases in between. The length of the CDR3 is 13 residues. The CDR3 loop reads CSAFMGGSGGYTF. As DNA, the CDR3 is TGCAGTGCATTTATGGGGGGGAGTGGGGGCTACACCTTC.

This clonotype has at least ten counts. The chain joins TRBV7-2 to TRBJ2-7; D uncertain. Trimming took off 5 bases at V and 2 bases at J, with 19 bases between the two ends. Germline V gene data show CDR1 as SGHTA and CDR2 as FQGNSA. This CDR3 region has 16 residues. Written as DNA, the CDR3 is TGTGCCAGCAGCCTTATTAGGTCTGGGGTCCCCTACGAGCAGTACTTC. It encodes CASSLIRSGVPYEQYF.

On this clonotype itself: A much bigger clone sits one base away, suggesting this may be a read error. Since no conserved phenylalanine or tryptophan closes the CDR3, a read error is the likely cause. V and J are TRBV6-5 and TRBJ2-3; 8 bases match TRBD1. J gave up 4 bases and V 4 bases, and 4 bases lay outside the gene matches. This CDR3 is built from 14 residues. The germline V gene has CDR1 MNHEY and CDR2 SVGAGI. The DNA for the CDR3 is TGTGCCAGCAGTTGGACAGGGCGCGCAGATACGCAGTATTTA. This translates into CASSWTGRADTQYL.

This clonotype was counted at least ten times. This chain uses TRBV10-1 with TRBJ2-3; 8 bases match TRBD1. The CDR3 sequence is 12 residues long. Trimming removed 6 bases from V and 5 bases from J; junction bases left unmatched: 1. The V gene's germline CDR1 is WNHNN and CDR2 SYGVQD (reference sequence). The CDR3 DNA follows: TGCGCCAGCAGACAGGGGGTAGATACGCAGTATTTT. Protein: CASRQGVDTQYF.

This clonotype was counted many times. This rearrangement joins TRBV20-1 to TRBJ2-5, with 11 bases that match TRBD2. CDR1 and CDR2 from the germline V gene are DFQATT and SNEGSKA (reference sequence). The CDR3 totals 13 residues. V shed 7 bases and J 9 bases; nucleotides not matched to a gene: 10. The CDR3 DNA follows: TGCAGTGAAGGGGGACTAGCGGTAGGGGCCCAGTACTTC. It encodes CSEGGLAVGAQYF.

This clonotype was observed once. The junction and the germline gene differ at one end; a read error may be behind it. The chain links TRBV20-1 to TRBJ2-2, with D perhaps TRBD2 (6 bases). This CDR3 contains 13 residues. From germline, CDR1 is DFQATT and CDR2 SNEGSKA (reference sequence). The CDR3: CCAGKEAGVELFF. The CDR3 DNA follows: TGCTGTGCTGGAAAGGAAGCGGGCGTGGAGCTGTTTTTT.

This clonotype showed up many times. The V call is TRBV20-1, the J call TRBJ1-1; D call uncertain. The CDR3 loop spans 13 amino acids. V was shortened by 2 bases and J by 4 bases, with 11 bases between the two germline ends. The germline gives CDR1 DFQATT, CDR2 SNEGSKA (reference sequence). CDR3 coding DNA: TGCAGTGCTAGATGGGTGTTGGGCACTGAAGCTTTCTTT. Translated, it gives CSARWVLGTEAFF.

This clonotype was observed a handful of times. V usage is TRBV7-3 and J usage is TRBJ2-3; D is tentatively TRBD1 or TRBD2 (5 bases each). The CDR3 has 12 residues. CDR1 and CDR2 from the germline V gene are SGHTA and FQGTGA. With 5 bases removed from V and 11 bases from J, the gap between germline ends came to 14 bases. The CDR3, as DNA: TGTGCCAGCAGCAACCTCGGGGCCTTGCAGTATTTT. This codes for CASSNLGALQYF.

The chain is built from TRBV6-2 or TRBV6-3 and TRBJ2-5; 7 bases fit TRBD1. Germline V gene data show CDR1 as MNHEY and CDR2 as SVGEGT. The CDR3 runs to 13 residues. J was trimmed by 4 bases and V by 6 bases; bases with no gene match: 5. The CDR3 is CASRRQGLETQYF. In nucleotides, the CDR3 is TGTGCCAGCAGGAGACAGGGTCTAGAGACCCAGTACTTC.

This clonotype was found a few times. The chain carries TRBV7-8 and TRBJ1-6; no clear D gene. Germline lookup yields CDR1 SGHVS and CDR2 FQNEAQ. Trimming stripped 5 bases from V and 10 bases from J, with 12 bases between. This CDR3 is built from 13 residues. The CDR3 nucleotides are TGTGCCAGCAGCCTACGGTGGGAGTCACCCCTCCACTTT. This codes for CASSLRWESPLHF.

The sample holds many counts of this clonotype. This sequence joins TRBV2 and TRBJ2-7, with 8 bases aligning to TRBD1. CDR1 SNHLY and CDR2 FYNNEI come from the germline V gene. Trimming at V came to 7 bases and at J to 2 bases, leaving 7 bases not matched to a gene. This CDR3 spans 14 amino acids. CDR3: CASTETGGTYEQYF. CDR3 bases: TGTGCCAGCACCGAAACAGGGGGGACCTACGAGCAGTACTTC.

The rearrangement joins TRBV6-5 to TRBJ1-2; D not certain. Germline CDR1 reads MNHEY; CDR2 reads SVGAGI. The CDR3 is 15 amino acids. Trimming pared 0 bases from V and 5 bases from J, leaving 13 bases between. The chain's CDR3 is CASSYSLDVGYGYTF. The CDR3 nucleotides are TGTGCCAGCAGTTACTCGCTAGACGTAGGATATGGCTACACCTTC.

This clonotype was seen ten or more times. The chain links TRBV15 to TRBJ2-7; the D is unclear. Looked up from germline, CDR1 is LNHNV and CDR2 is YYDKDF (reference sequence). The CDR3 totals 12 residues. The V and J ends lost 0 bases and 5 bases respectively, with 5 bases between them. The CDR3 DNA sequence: TGTGCCACCAGCAGAGATGCGGACGAGCAGTACTTC. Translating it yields CATSRDADEQYF.

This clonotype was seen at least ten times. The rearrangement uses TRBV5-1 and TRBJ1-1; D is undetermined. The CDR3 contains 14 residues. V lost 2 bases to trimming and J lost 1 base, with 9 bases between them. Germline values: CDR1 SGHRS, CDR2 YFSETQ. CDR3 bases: TGCGCCAGCAGCTTAGGTCGGGGGAACACTGAAGCTTTCTTT. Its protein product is CASSLGRGNTEAFF.

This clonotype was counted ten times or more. The CDR3 spells CATSDLRAGPDTDTQYF. The CDR3 coding sequence is TGTGCCACCAGTGATTTGCGGGCGGGACCTGACACAGATACGCAGTATTTT. The rearrangement uses TRBV24-1 and TRBJ2-3; TRBD2 might be the D (6 bases). Trimming left V 0 bases short and J 2 bases short, with 14 bases between. Looked up from germline, CDR1 is KGHDR and CDR2 is SFDVKD. There are 17 residues in the CDR3.

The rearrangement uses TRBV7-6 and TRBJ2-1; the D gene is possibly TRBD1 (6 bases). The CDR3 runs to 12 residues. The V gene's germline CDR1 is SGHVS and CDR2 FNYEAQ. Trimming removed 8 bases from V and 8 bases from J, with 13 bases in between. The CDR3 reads CASVDGGDEQFF. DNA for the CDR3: TGTGCCAGCGTCGATGGGGGCGATGAGCAGTTCTTC.

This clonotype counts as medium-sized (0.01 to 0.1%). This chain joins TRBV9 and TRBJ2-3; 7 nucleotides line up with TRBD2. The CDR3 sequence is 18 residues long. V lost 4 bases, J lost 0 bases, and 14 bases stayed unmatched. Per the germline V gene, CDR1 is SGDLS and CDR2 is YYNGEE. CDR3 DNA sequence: TGTGCCAGCAGCTCAGCGCTCGAGCGGGACTTAAGCACAGATACGCAGTATTTT. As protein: CASSSALERDLSTDTQYF.

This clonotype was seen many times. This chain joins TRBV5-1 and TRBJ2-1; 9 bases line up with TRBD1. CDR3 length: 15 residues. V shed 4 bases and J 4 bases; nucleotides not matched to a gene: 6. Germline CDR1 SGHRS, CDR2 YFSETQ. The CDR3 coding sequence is TGCGCCAGCAGCAGCTGGACAGGGGAATACAATGAGCAGTTCTTC. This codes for CASSSWTGEYNEQFF. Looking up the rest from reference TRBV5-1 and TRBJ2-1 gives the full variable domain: KAGVTQTPRYLIKTRGQQVTLSCSPISGHRSVSWYQQTPGQGLQFLFEYFSETQRNKGNFPGRFSGRQFSNSRSEMNVSTLELGDSALYLCASSSWTGEYNEQFFGPGTRLTVL.

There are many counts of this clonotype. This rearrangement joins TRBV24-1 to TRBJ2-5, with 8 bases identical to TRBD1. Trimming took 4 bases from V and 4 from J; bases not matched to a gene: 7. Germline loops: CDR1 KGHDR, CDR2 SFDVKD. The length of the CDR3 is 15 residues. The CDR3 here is CATSELQGAGETQYF. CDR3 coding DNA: TGTGCCACCAGTGAGCTCCAGGGGGCCGGAGAGACCCAGTACTTC.

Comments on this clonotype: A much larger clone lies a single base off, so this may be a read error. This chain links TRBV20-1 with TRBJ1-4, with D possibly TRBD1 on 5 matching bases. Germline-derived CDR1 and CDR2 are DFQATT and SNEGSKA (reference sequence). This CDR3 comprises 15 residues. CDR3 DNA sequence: TGCTGTGCTAGGCGGAGGGGAAAAGAACGTGAAAAACTGTTTTTT. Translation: CCARRRGKEREKLFF.

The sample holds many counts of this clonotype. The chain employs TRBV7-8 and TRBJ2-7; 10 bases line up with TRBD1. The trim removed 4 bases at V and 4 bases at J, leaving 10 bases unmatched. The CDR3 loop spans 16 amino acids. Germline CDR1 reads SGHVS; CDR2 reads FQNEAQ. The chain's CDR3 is CASSSWGTGDRYEQYF. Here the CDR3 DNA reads TGTGCCAGCAGCTCATGGGGGACAGGGGATAGGTACGAGCAGTACTTC.

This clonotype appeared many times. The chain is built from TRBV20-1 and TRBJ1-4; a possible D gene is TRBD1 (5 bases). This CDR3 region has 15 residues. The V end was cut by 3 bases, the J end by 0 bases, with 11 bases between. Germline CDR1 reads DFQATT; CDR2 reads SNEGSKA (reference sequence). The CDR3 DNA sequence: TGCAGTGCTAGCAGGGACGGAACAACTAATGAAAAACTGTTTTTT. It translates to CSASRDGTTNEKLFF.